The sequence of this T cell receptor beta chain was determined in a study of shared clonotypes between healthy human individuals. Per sorted-subset replicate PCR, input was around 220 ng DNA, representing about 29,000 T cell genomes. Sequencing was performed with immunoSEQ multiplex PCR; in TCRdb, only in-frame clones are kept and a portion is missing. In the table there are 1.6 million or so clones, 96% of which are singletons. Notes on the study in general: Clonotypes shared by all four sorted-subset donors had higher generation probabilities than non-shared clonotypes.

In the case of this clone: The target antigen is unknown. The sample carries other DNA sequences with the same CDR3.

CDR3 length: 12 amino acids. V was trimmed by 2 bases and J by 2 bases, leaving 3 bases between them. Per germline, CDR1 SGDLS and CDR2 YYNGEE. This receptor was taken from a man aged 25 to 45 in good health. The sequencing sample was made of naive CD4+ T cells sorted from blood. The subset denotes: CD45RA+ positively selected. The rearrangement uses TRBV9 and TRBJ2-3; no definite D call. Written as DNA, the CDR3 is TGTGCCAGCAGCGTGAACACAGATACGCAGTATTTT. This codes for CASSVNTDTQYF.